This is a list of T cell receptor beta chains from one sample in a study of radiation and T cells in renal cell carcinoma. The method was immunoSEQ multiplex PCR; TCRdb's version includes in-frame clones alone and lacks a portion of them. This table holds 120,000 or so clones, approximately 85% found once. This material consisted of blood, taken from a patient whose treatment included radiotherapy and nephrectomy. The source is a man aged 45-65 years with renal cell carcinoma. Both conserved end residues are part of each CDR3. The order of the fields is clone size, D gene, V gene, J gene, CDR3 protein, CDR3 DNA. D genes are given only for firm matches. A clone size is listed for some rows: how often the clone was seen (once, few, many), or a class if it is expanded.

once	.	TRBV9	TRBJ1-2	CASSAQGSKEGYTF	TGTGCCAGCAGCGCACAAGGGTCCAAAGAGGGCTACACCTTC
.	TRBD2	TRBV14	TRBJ2-4	CASSQFTGGKNIQYF	TGTGCCAGCAGCCAATTTACGGGAGGGAAAAACATTCAGTACTTC
.	.	TRBV12-2	TRBJ1-4	CASRFITRGSCNEKLFF	TGTGCAAGTCGCTTTATCACTCGGGGGTCTTGTAATGAAAAACTGTTTTTT
once	.	TRBV2	TRBJ2-3	CASRPGLSPKDTQYF	TGTGCCAGCAGGCCGGGACTTTCCCCGAAAGATACGCAGTATTTT
.	TRBD2	TRBV14	TRBJ2-5	CASSRRTSGRGETQYF	TGTGCCAGCAGCCGACGGACTAGCGGGAGGGGCGAGACCCAGTACTTC
.	TRBD2	TRBV7-2	TRBJ2-5	CASSLRSGGLQETQYF	TGTGCCAGCAGCTTACGGAGCGGGGGTCTCCAAGAGACCCAGTACTTC
.	.	TRBV6-1	TRBJ1-1	CASSFSGTEAFF	TGTGCCAGCAGCTTCAGTGGGACTGAAGCTTTCTTT
.	TRBD1	TRBV6-1	TRBJ2-1	CASSDGTGGSNEQFF	TGTGCCAGCAGTGACGGGACAGGGGGAAGCAATGAGCAGTTCTTC
once	.	TRBV18	TRBJ2-4	CASSPEVIAKNIQYF	TGTGCCAGCTCACCAGAGGTGATAGCCAAAAACATTCAGTACTTC
once	.	TRBV4-1	TRBJ1-4	CASSQGVSGATNEKLFF	TGCGCCAGCAGCCAAGGGGTTTCGGGAGCCACTAATGAAAAACTGTTTTTT
.	.	TRBV25-1	TRBJ1-1	CASSEHRDANTEAFF	TGTGCCAGCAGTGAACACAGGGATGCGAACACTGAAGCTTTCTTT
.	.	TRBV12-5	TRBJ2-5	CASGLGAETQYF	TGTGCTAGTGGTTTGGGGGCAGAGACCCAGTACTTC
once	.	TRBV7-2	TRBJ1-3	CASSPGGDPGNTIYF	TGTGCCAGCAGCCCTGGGGGGGATCCTGGAAACACCATATATTTT
.	TRBD2	TRBV10-3	TRBJ2-2	CAIDGGSNTGELFF	TGTGCCATCGACGGGGGGTCGAACACCGGGGAGCTGTTTTTT
.	.	TRBV5-1	TRBJ1-2	CASSPRATGSYGYTF	TGCGCCAGCAGCCCGCGCGCGACGGGGAGCTATGGCTACACCTTC
.	TRBD1	TRBV6-1	TRBJ1-4	CAITDRDREEKLFF	TGTGCCATTACGGACCGGGACAGGGAAGAAAAACTGTTTTTT
.	.	TRBV5-1	TRBJ2-7	CASSLAPGPSSYEQYF	TGCGCCAGCAGCTTGGCCCCTGGCCCCAGCTCCTACGAGCAGTACTTC
.	TRBD2	TRBV6-5	TRBJ2-3	CASSFGLAGDTQYF	TGTGCCAGCAGTTTCGGACTAGCGGGGGATACGCAGTATTTT
.	TRBD2	TRBV5-6	TRBJ2-7	CASSPKLAGDPYEQYF	TGTGCCAGCAGCCCTAAACTAGCGGGAGACCCCTACGAGCAGTACTTC
.	TRBD2	TRBV19	TRBJ2-5	CASSPQTSGGTYQETQYF	TGTGCCAGTAGTCCACAGACTAGCGGGGGAACTTACCAAGAGACCCAGTACTTC
.	TRBD1	TRBV7-9	TRBJ2-7	CASSWQGDPYEQYF	TGTGCCAGCAGCTGGCAGGGGGATCCCTACGAGCAGTACTTC
.	.	TRBV18	TRBJ2-2	CASSPRANTGELFF	TGTGCCAGCTCACCGAGGGCTAACACCGGGGAGCTGTTTTTT
.	.	TRBV14	TRBJ1-2	CASSQLSGTPGDGYTF	TGTGCCAGCAGCCAACTGTCTGGCACCCCTGGTGATGGCTACACCTTC
few	.	TRBV5-6	TRBJ1-3	CASSGTVGNTIYF	TGTGCCAGCAGCGGGACTGTTGGAAACACCATATATTTT
.	TRBD1	TRBV7-6	TRBJ1-2	CASSGERDSPYGYTF	TGTGCCAGCAGCGGGGAAAGGGACAGTCCCTATGGCTACACCTTC
.	TRBD1	TRBV19	TRBJ1-5	CASNRQGDQPQHF	TGTGCCAGTAACCGTCAGGGGGACCAGCCCCAGCATTTT
once	TRBD1	TRBV27	TRBJ1-1	CASRRTGGGTEAFF	TGTGCCAGCAGGCGGACAGGGGGTGGCACTGAAGCTTTCTTT
.	.	TRBV27	TRBJ2-3	CASSNLVDTQYF	TGTGCCAGCAGTAACCTCGTAGATACGCAGTATTTT
.	TRBD1	TRBV9	TRBJ2-5	CASSRDRVQETQYF	TGTGCCAGCAGCCGTGACAGGGTCCAAGAGACCCAGTACTTC
.	.	TRBV7-9	TRBJ1-2	CASSLGTEYGYTF	TGTGCCAGCAGCTTAGGGACGGAATATGGCTACACCTTC
.	.	TRBV6-5	TRBJ2-4	CASTGGNTIQYF	TGTGCCAGCACAGGAGGGAACACAATTCAGTACTTC
.	TRBD2	TRBV5-1	TRBJ2-3	CASSLMAGVDTDTQYF	TGCGCCAGCAGCTTGATGGCGGGAGTAGATACAGATACGCAGTATTTT
.	.	TRBV10-2	TRBJ1-1	CATIHERETEAFF	TGCGCCACCATACATGAGAGGGAGACTGAAGCTTTCTTT
.	.	TRBV6-5	TRBJ2-3	CASSALGTDTQYF	TGTGCCAGCAGTGCTCTCGGCACAGATACGCAGTATTTT
few	.	TRBV6-5	TRBJ1-2	CASSRTGIWYGYTF	TGTGCCAGCAGCCGAACAGGGATTTGGTATGGCTACACCTTC
.	.	TRBV6-5	TRBJ1-4	CASRAAREKLFF	TGTGCCAGCAGGGCAGCCAGGGAAAAACTGTTTTTT
.	TRBD2	TRBV7-2	TRBJ2-1	CASSLAGRAEQFF	TGTGCCAGCAGCTTAGCAGGGAGGGCTGAGCAGTTCTTC
.	.	TRBV7-2	TRBJ1-4	CASSLAREDEKLFF	TGTGCCAGCAGCTTAGCCAGGGAGGATGAAAAACTGTTTTTT
.	.	TRBV6-1	TRBJ2-4	CASSDRGLGNIQYF	TGTGCCAGCAGTGATCGGGGATTAGGGAACATTCAGTACTTC
.	TRBD2	TRBV9	TRBJ2-5	CASSFSSGGRSEAQYF	TGTGCCAGCAGCTTCTCGAGTGGCGGGAGGTCCGAGGCCCAGTACTTC